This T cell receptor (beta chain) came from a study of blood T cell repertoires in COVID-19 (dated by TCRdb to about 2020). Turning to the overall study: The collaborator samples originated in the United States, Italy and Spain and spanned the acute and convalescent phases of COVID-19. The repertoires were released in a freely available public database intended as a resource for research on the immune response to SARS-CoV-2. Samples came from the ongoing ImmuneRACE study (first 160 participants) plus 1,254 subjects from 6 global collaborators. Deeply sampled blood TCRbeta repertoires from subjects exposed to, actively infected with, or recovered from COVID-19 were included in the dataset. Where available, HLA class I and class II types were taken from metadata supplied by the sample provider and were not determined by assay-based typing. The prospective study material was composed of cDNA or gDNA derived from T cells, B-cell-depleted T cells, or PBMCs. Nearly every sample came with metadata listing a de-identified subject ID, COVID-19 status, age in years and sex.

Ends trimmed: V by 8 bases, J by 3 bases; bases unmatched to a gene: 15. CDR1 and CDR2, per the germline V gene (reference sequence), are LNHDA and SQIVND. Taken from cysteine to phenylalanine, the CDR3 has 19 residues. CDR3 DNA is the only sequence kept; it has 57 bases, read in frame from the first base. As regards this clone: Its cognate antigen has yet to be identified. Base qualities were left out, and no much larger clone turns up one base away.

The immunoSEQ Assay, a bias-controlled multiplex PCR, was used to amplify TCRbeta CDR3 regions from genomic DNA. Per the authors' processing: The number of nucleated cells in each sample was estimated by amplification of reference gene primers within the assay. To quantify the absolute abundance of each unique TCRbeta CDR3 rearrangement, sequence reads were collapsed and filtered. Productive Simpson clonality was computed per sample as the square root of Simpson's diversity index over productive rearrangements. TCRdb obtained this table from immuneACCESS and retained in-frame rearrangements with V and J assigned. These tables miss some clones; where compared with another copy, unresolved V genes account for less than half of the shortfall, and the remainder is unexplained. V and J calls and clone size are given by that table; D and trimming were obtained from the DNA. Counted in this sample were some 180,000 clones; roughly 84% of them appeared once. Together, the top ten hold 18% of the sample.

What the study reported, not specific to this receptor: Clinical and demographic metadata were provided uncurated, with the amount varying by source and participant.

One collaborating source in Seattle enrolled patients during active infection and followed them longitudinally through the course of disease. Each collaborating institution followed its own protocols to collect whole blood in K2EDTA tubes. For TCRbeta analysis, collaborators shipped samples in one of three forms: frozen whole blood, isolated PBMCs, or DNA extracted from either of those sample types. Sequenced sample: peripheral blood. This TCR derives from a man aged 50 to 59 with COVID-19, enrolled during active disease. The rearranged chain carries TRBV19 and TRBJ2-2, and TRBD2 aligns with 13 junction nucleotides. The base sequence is TGTGCCAGTGGAGGACTAGCGGGAGTAGTTCGGTGGGACACCGGGGAGCTGTTTTTT. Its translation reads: CASGGLAGVVRWDTGELFF.